The present T cell receptor (beta chain) was sequenced within a study of PD-1 and CTLA-4 blockade in melanoma. This CDR3 region has 18 residues. J gave up 1 base and V 1 base, and 12 bases lay outside the gene matches. Germline CDR1 and CDR2: LNHNV and YYDKDF (reference sequence). Using immunoSEQ multiplex PCR, the repertoire was profiled, and TCRdb retains in-frame clones only, with some absent. The repertoire holds about 31,000 clones, with around 90% as singletons. This clonotype was sampled from a human donor with melanoma. The sequenced sample was CD8+ T cells from peripheral blood, obtained from a patient given anti-PD-1 treatment. The chain recombines TRBV15 with TRBJ1-1; 7 positions match TRBD1. The CDR3 sequence is CATSRGIPSGTANTEAFF. CDR3 nucleotide sequence: TGTGCCACCAGCAGAGGAATTCCTTCAGGGACAGCGAACACTGAAGCTTTCTTT.